This T cell receptor (beta chain) was profiled in a study of cytomegalovirus exposure and HLA in healthy donors (dated by TCRdb to 2016 to 2017). The study in broad terms: According to an earlier analysis of a few hundred of the donors, 150 million to 200 million T cells yielded 117 million unique TCR beta sequences and 276 Gb of sequence data. Typing coverage differed by locus: A, B, C, DRB1 and DQB1 were typed in roughly 629-630 donors, DQA1 in about 550, DPA1 in 606, and DPB1 in just under 490. An early release covering roughly 640 HLA-typed donors comprised around 300 gigabases of sequencing data and around 86 million unique TCR sequences. A separate validation cohort of over 95 different subjects was used in addition to the roughly 620-subject first cohort. Every repertoire in the discovery cohort had been generated on one and the same sequencing platform. In an earlier analysis of 587 of the donors, high-throughput TCR beta sequencing was used to judge whether each TCR beta V gene segment behaved as functional or pseudogenic. Genome-wide SNP genotypes for about 55% of the roughly 670 donors were used in a later genetic analysis, which treated that subset as a discovery cohort. HLA typing included class I and class II loci at four-digit resolution. Among 398 genotyped donors of the cohort, an average of approximately 240,000 unique TCR beta nucleotide sequences was sequenced per donor, of which about 18% were non-productive. Rather than using new phenotypic data, the later analysis identified candidate immune exposures from TCR beta sequences and from how often those sequences occurred across donors. The T cell repertoires of roughly 660 subjects were profiled by immunosequencing and related to cytomegalovirus serostatus. The study aimed to test whether signatures of past pathogen exposure could be identified by cataloging public T cell receptors. High-throughput TCR immunosequencing, statistical association of individual TCRs with disease status, and machine learning were combined to predict cytomegalovirus infection status. Alongside the repertoire data, information on donor age, sex, ethnicity and CMV serostatus was compiled. A few DR-DQ haplotypes were handled as single units for association and clustering because linkage in the cohort was strong. The genetic ancestry cluster associated with self-reported Caucasian donors included roughly four fifths of the roughly 410 genotyped donors. A later analysis re-analyzed previously published TCR beta repertoires from about 600 donors and added high-resolution HLA genotyping to study TCR occurrence patterns.

CDR1 and CDR2 are read off the germline V gene as ENHRY and SYGVKD. V is clipped by 2 bases and J by 5 bases, and the sequence between their germline boundaries is 9 bases long. Spanning cysteine to phenylalanine, the CDR3 consists of 13 amino acids. Left in the record is the CDR3 DNA by itself, 39 bases read in frame from the first base. For this clone: The clone's antigen remains unknown. Nothing much larger sits one base from this clone, and base qualities are not available. The same CDR3 also results from other DNA sequences found in this sample.

Library prep was done by the immunoSEQ multiplex PCR assay. The multiplex PCR relied on a mix of 60 forward primers for TCR Vbeta segments and 13 reverse primers for TCR Jbeta segments. The CDR3 region of rearranged TCR beta genes was amplified from genomic DNA by a multiplex PCR assay. On the Illumina HiSeq System, the amplified TCR beta libraries were sequenced as 87-base-pair reads. Per the source publication's procedure: A later analysis tallied 75 million to 95 million unique TCR beta chains across the 650 to 750 repertoires, and around 9.9 million of those chains were shared by two or more donors. Raw reads were error-corrected and collapsed into unique sequences by a nearest-neighbor algorithm in which closely related sequences were merged to remove PCR and sequencing errors. Alignment of CDR3 sequences to IMGT reference sequences was used to assign V, D and J gene segments. For a sequence to be retained, at least a six-nucleotide match to both a V gene segment and a J gene segment was required. Rearrangements were classified as productive when the CDR3 lacked stop codons and remained in frame with V and J, and all other rearrangements were classified as non-productive. Following IMGT convention, CDR3 was defined as the stretch from the second conserved V-encoded cysteine to the conserved J-encoded phenylalanine. Sequences without an unambiguous match to a single V gene segment were excluded from the earlier analysis of about 630 of the donors. In an earlier analysis of 587 of the donors, a V segment was called functional when productive rearrangements were above 56.7%, and segregating when the standard deviation between donors exceeded 5%. A statistical classification framework was built for diagnosing cytomegalovirus status from the catalog of TCR beta chain sequences. In a later analysis, V and J genes were assigned by comparing TCR nucleotide sequences against IMGT/GENE-DB human TR gene sequences. A later analysis assigned CDR3 sequences and most-parsimonious VDJ recombination scenarios with the TCRdist pipeline. A later analysis defined each TCR beta chain by its CDR3 amino acid sequence plus V-gene family, and excluded reads lacking a unique V-gene family. To address suspected cross-contamination and a sequencing artifact, a later analysis removed 592 highly shared, low-generation-probability nucleotide sequences. For each public chain, a later analysis derived a clonal expansion index from normalized ranks of inferred template counts within each repertoire. Generation probabilities in a later analysis came from a VDJ recombination model fitted to out-of-frame rearrangements, and those results were checked against IGoR. In a later analysis, TCR-TCR, TCR-HLA and TCR-CMV co-occurrence was scored with hypergeometric tests, and a repertoire-size bias correction was applied to TCR pairs. A later analysis estimated false discovery rates by permuting HLA or CMV assignments 20 times. In a later analysis, co-occurring TCRs were grouped using DBSCAN, and TCRdist sequence similarity was added for clustering within HLA-allele-positive subsets. Repertoires with fewer than 30,000 or more than 120,000 public chains, plus five repertoires with anomalous nucleotide sharing, were excluded from co-occurrence clustering. TCRdb re-hosts the immuneACCESS table, in-frame sequences only. Its copies lack some clones; in the studies checked, an unresolved V gene accounts for under half of them, and the cause for the rest is not known. The V and J calls and clone size were taken over from that table, and D and trimming were inferred from the DNA. Across this sample there are roughly 190,000 clones, with just under 75% seen only once. The ten largest make up approximately 5% of the sample.

The cohort consisted of fewer than 700 healthy bone marrow donors. All cohort members were sampled while nominally healthy, although unrecorded immune exposures were likely present. The donor tested CMV seropositive and was one of the 289 seropositive cohort members. Every donor gave a peripheral blood sample, and the peripheral blood mononuclear cells from that sample were used for TCR beta sequencing. Genomic DNA was extracted from the blood cell samples with the Qiagen DNeasy Blood Extraction Kit. What the research found in general, with its limitations: A further reported finding was that TCR beta sequences accurately predicted the HLA-A and HLA-B alleles for most subjects in the first cohort. The cohort was sequenced for TCR beta chains only, and without alpha or paired-chain data the features that could be detected were limited. A later analysis found that TCR association rates varied across HLA loci, with DRB1 alleles showing the most associated TCRs and HLA-C alleles the fewest. The classifier was reported to diagnose cytomegalovirus status with high specificity and sensitivity in both the original and validation cohorts. Presence/absence analyses assumed roughly uniform sequencing depth across donors, an assumption that may not hold. Because some donors lacked HLA typing at each locus, the association tests relied only on the typed subset. A later analysis found that most CMV-associated TCR beta chains appeared HLA-restricted, with HLA associations seemingly driven largely by CMV exposure. Most TCR sequences were observed very rarely across donors, whereas some public TCRs were present in many individuals. A later analysis found that HLA-associated TCR beta chains were more clonally expanded and had lower generation probabilities than equally common non-associated chains. V-gene and J-gene trimming of TCR beta chains was associated with a missense DCLRE1C variant in a later genetic analysis, and the association was replicated in an independent cohort. For the cohort, immune exposure information was limited to CMV serostatus. Compared with the approximately 700-donor mean, donors in an Asian-associated ancestry cluster had fewer N-insertions in productive TCRs, according to a later genetic analysis. In an earlier analysis of about 600 of the donors, most TCR beta V segments appeared in productive rearrangements about 90% or about 30% of the time, broadly matching IMGT annotations. In vitro tests confirmed that three of the cytomegalovirus-associated TCR beta chains recognize cytomegalovirus antigens. The 87-base-pair reads could not distinguish some IMGT-functional V segments, including TRBV6-2 and TRBV6-3, so those segments were excluded. Over 15 rarely observed V segments, including chromosome 9 orphons, were excluded from the earlier analysis of several hundred of the donors because counts were too low. A later analysis associated roughly 17,000 TCR beta sequences with specific HLA alleles at a false discovery rate of 0.05. A later analysis reported that several top co-occurrence clusters appeared linked to parvovirus B19, influenza, CMV and Epstein-Barr virus. Correlated functional status among segregating V segments might be attributable to linkage disequilibrium, but an unknown experimental factor could not be ruled out. A group of highly shared sequence variants was considered likely to be a technical artifact of the sequencing pipeline. The study listed 150 to 200 TCR beta chains as associated with cytomegalovirus. Strong co-occurrence of HLA alleles, especially DR and DQ, made assigning TCR associations to individual alleles difficult. The authors suggested that the approach could potentially be generalized to other disease states and immunological phenotypes.

This clonotype was sampled from a man aged 25-40 years in good health and CMV-seropositive. This chain is built from TRBV10-3 and TRBJ2-5; TRBD2 is possibly the D segment (5 matching bases). The material sequenced was PBMCs. The CDR3 is CAISEREGETQYF. The DNA is TGTGCCATCAGTGAGCGGGAAGGGGAGACCCAGTACTTC.